This is a list of T cell receptor beta chains from one sample in a study of graft-versus-host responses after intestinal transplantation. The antigens of these receptors remain unknown. Sequencing used immunoSEQ multiplex PCR; TCRdb keeps in-frame clones, though not all of them. The sample contains 75,000 to 100,000 clones, under 85% of which appear only once. The sequences come from unstimulated CD8+ T cells sorted from spleen or lymph node cells, collected before intestinal transplant. All receptors come from a human donor who received an intestinal transplant. Each CDR3 is given with its conserved first and last residue. D genes are given only for firm matches. Where a row states a size, it is once, few, many or the class of an expanded clone; other rows omit it.

cdr3_aa cdr3_nt v_call d_call cdr3_length clone_size j_call
CASSPTGGETQYF TGTGCCAGCAGCCCAACAGGGGGAGAGACCCAGTACTTC TRBV14 TRBD1 13 NA TRBJ2-5
CASTFHTSTNEKLFF TGTGCCAGCACCTTCCACACGTCAACTAATGAAAAACTGTTTTTT TRBV6-5 NA 15 NA TRBJ1-4
CASHGDSYEQYF TGTGCCAGCCACGGGGACTCCTACGAGCAGTACTTC TRBV19 NA 12 NA TRBJ2-7
CASIRGLPGGETQYF TGTGCCAGCATTAGGGGACTCCCTGGGGGAGAGACCCAGTACTTC TRBV7-8 NA 15 NA TRBJ2-5
CASSYSGATANSPLHF TGTGCCAGCAGTTACTCGGGGGCGACAGCGAATTCACCCCTCCACTTT TRBV6-9 NA 16 NA TRBJ1-6
CASSSGQGRVNEQFF TGTGCCAGCAGCTCGGGACAGGGGAGGGTCAATGAGCAGTTCTTC TRBV11-2 TRBD1 15 few TRBJ2-1
CASSLDRGGATGEQFF TGTGCCAGCAGCTTGGATCGCGGGGGGGCCACAGGTGAGCAGTTCTTC TRBV5-4 TRBD2 16 NA TRBJ2-1
CASSTGVTEAFF TGTGCCAGCAGTACAGGGGTCACTGAAGCTTTCTTT TRBV2 TRBD1 12 NA TRBJ1-1
CASSVNTGELFF TGTGCCAGCAGCGTAAACACCGGGGAGCTGTTTTTT TRBV9 NA 12 NA TRBJ2-2
CASSQSREQYF TGCGCCAGCAGTCAATCTCGCGAGCAGTACTTC TRBV23-1 NA 11 NA TRBJ2-7
CASSQVWGLAETYEQYF TGCGCCAGCAGCCAAGTTTGGGGACTAGCGGAAACCTACGAGCAGTACTTC TRBV4-1 TRBD2 17 NA TRBJ2-7
CASSFSSGSDEQFF TGCGCCAGCAGCTTTTCTAGCGGGAGCGATGAGCAGTTCTTC TRBV4-1 TRBD2 14 NA TRBJ2-1
CASSLLGTTLNEQFF TGTGCCAGCAGTCTCTTGGGGACTACCCTCAATGAGCAGTTCTTC TRBV6-6 TRBD2 15 NA TRBJ2-1
CASSQGGPGELFF TGTGCCAGCAGCCAAGGTGGGCCCGGGGAGCTGTTTTTT TRBV2 NA 13 few TRBJ2-2
CASSLAPVFKGGYTF TGTGCCAGCAGCTTGGCCCCGGTCTTCAAGGGGGGCTACACCTTC TRBV5-4 NA 15 NA TRBJ1-2
CASSRQGGYEKLFF TGTGCCAGCAGTCGACAGGGGGGGTATGAAAAACTGTTTTTT TRBV6-1 TRBD1 14 NA TRBJ1-4
CASSLDGLNSYEQYF TGCGCCAGCAGCTTGGACGGACTTAACTCCTACGAGCAGTACTTC TRBV5-1 NA 15 once TRBJ2-7
CASSQYGTDTEAFF TGTGCCAGCAGCCAATATGGGACAGACACTGAAGCTTTCTTT TRBV16 TRBD1 14 few TRBJ1-1
CASSSWTGSTDTQYF TGTGCCAGCAGCTCTTGGACAGGGAGCACAGATACGCAGTATTTT TRBV7-6 TRBD1 15 NA TRBJ2-3
CASSIGTGLDGYTF TGTGCCAGTAGTATAGGAACAGGCCTAGATGGCTACACCTTC TRBV19 NA 14 NA TRBJ1-2
CASSGTGKGTEAFF TGCGCCAGCAGTGGAACAGGGAAGGGGACTGAAGCTTTCTTT TRBV10-1 NA 14 NA TRBJ1-1
CASSPERQGWDTDTQYF TGTGCCAGCAGCCCGGAGCGACAGGGATGGGACACAGATACGCAGTATTTT TRBV7-2 TRBD1 17 NA TRBJ2-3
CASNGGSLLYEQYF TGTGCCAGCAACGGGGGCAGTTTACTCTACGAGCAGTACTTC TRBV6-1 NA 14 NA TRBJ2-7
CATSRGGGRQPQHF TGTGCCACCAGCAGAGGTGGAGGGAGGCAGCCCCAGCATTTT TRBV15 NA 14 few TRBJ1-5
CASSQGQNDLYNEQFF TGTGCCAGCAGCCAAGGTCAGAACGATCTCTACAATGAGCAGTTCTTC TRBV4-2 NA 16 NA TRBJ2-1
CASSLEVGSNQPQHF TGTGCCAGCAGCTTAGAGGTGGGGAGCAATCAGCCCCAGCATTTT TRBV7-2 NA 15 NA TRBJ1-5
CASSPGFGRESNEQFF TGCGCCAGCAGCCCCGGTTTCGGGCGGGAAAGCAATGAGCAGTTCTTC TRBV4-1 NA 16 NA TRBJ2-1
CASTPVANTEAFF TGTGCCAGCACCCCAGTTGCGAACACTGAAGCTTTCTTT TRBV6-1 NA 13 NA TRBJ1-1
CASSSRTGKNTIYF TGTGCCAGCAGCTCTAGGACCGGGAAAAACACCATATATTTT TRBV13 NA 14 NA TRBJ1-3
CASSFFSDTQYF TGTGCCAGCAGCTTTTTCTCAGATACGCAGTATTTT TRBV7-9 NA 12 NA TRBJ2-3
CASSPPSRAPGDEQFF TGTGCCAGCAGCCCGCCATCCCGGGCCCCCGGCGATGAGCAGTTCTTC TRBV11-1 NA 16 NA TRBJ2-1
CASSPGTGLTYEQYF TGTGCCAGTAGTCCCGGGACAGGACTTACTTACGAGCAGTACTTC TRBV19 TRBD1 15 NA TRBJ2-7
CASSETPGQQNQPQHF TGTGCCAGCAGTGAAACCCCGGGACAGCAAAATCAGCCCCAGCATTTT TRBV2 TRBD1 16 NA TRBJ1-5
CASSSRDRGTYEQYF TGTGCCAGCAGCTCCCGGGACAGGGGCACCTACGAGCAGTACTTC TRBV13 TRBD1 15 NA TRBJ2-7
CASSVGPSGTAGNTIYF TGTGCCAGCAGCGTAGGCCCTTCGGGGACAGCTGGAAACACCATATATTTT TRBV9 TRBD1 17 NA TRBJ1-3
CASSYSGRNPYEQYF TGTGCCAGCAGTTACAGCGGGAGGAACCCCTACGAGCAGTACTTC TRBV6-6 TRBD2 15 NA TRBJ2-7
CASSHGTLQNIQYF TGCGCCAGCAGCCATGGGACACTCCAAAACATTCAGTACTTC TRBV4-1 NA 14 NA TRBJ2-4
CASRHRLSGRISTDTQYF TGTGCCAGCAGACACCGACTTAGCGGGAGAATCAGCACAGATACGCAGTATTTT TRBV5-6 TRBD2 18 NA TRBJ2-3
CASSRKTSGLLYEQYF TGTGCCAGCTCGAGGAAAACTAGCGGGCTCCTCTACGAGCAGTACTTC TRBV6-4 TRBD2 16 NA TRBJ2-7
CASSGGLGSLTDTQYF TGTGCCAGCAGTGGAGGACTAGGCAGCCTCACAGATACGCAGTATTTT TRBV6-1 TRBD2 16 NA TRBJ2-3